This TCR beta chain was recorded in a study of blood T cell repertoires in COVID-19. Original processing notes: Reference gene primer amplification gave nucleated cell count estimates. Assay: immunoSEQ multiplex PCR; the TCRdb copy retains only in-frame clones and omits some. That table supplies the V and J calls and clone size; D and trimming were determined from the DNA. The data show under 300,000 clones, 86% seen once. About this clone: The same CDR3 is also encoded by other DNA sequences in this sample.

V shed 4 bases and J shed 8 bases, with 12 bases lying between them. This CDR3 has 13 amino acids. In germline, CDR1 is SGHRS, CDR2 YFSETQ. The sequence was collected from a man older than 75 with acute or convalescent COVID-19. The rearrangement links TRBV5-1 to TRBJ1-4, with a weak D call TRBD1 (5 bases). Sample: peripheral blood. The CDR3 here is CASSPGQGEKLFF. CDR3 in DNA: TGCGCCAGCAGCCCAGGACAAGGGGAAAAACTGTTTTTT.